This TCR beta chain stems from a study of cytomegalovirus exposure and HLA in healthy donors. The PCR used 60 Vbeta and 13 Jbeta primers. Assay used: immunoSEQ multiplex PCR; TCRdb lists only in-frame clones, some missing. In the table there are around 92,000 clones, around 82% of which are singletons. The germline CDR1 and CDR2 sequences are SEHNR and FQNEAQ (reference sequence). The CDR3 sequence is 15 residues long. Losses at the gene ends were 5 bases for V and 6 bases for J; bases not matched to a gene: 8. In the case of this clone: Different DNA sequences within this sample yield the same CDR3.

The chain recombines TRBV7-9 with TRBJ2-1; 9 bases are shared with TRBD1. The sequenced sample consisted of PBMCs. The TCR comes from a man aged 18-30 years in good health and CMV-seronegative. CDR3 bases: TGTGCCAGCAGCCCCCCGGGACAGGGAGCCAATGAGCAGTTCTTC. As protein: CASSPPGQGANEQFF. The full variable domain, with the rest looked up from reference TRBV7-9 and TRBJ2-1, is DTGVSQNPRHKITKRGQNVTFRCDPISEHNRLYWYRQTLGQGPEFLTYFQNEAQLEKSRLLSDRFSAERPKGSFSTLEIQRTEQGDSAMYLCASSPPGQGANEQFFGPGTRLTVL.